A single sample is the source of the 2 T cell receptor beta chains below, sequenced in a study of shared clonotypes between healthy human individuals. Assay used: immunoSEQ multiplex PCR; TCRdb lists only in-frame clones, some missing. The sample lists about 820,000 clones; 80% to 95% were seen once. Naive-designated CD8 cells lacked CD45RO, were positively enriched for CCR7, and omitted terminally differentiated effector memory CD45RA+ cells. The specimen was naive CD8+ T cells sorted from blood. The receptors originated from a man aged 25 to 45 in good health.

The chain recombines TRBV7-8 with TRBJ2-1; 8 nucleotides agree with TRBD1. The germline gives CDR1 SGHVS, CDR2 FQNEAQ. CDR3 size: 17 residues. V shed 5 bases and J 0 bases; nucleotides not matched to a gene: 9. This CDR3 is CASSHRGVRSSYNEQFF. CDR3 bases: TGTGCCAGCAGCCACAGGGGGGTAAGGAGCTCCTACAATGAGCAGTTCTTC.

On this clone: Relative to the germline gene, one junction end is altered; a read error may explain this. The gene calls are TRBV7-3 and TRBJ1-5, with a tentative D call TRBD1 (6 bases). The CDR3 runs to 15 residues. Germline lookup yields CDR1 SGHTA and CDR2 FQGTGA. The CDR3 spells CASSVTGTTNQPQHF. CDR3 nucleotide sequence: TGTGCCAGCAGCGTAACCGGGACAACTAATCAGCCCCAGCATTTT.